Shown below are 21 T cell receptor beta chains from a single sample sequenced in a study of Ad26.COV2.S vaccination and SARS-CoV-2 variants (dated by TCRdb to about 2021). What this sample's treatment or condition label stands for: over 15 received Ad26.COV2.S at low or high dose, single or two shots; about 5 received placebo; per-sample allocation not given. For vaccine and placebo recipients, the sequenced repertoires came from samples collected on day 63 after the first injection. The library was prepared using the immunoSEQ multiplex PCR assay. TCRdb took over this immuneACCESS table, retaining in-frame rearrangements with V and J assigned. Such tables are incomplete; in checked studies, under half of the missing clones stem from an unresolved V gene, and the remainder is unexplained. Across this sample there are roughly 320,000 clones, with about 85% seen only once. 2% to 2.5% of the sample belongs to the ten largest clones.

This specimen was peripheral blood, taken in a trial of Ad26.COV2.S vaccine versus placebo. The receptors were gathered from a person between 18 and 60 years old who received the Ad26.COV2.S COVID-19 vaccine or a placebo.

CDR3 DNA: TGTGCCAGCAAGAGACAGGGGGCCGACATTCAGTACTTC. Translated, it gives CASKRQGADIQYF. The chain combines TRBV13 with TRBJ2-4, with 10 bases matching TRBD1. V was clipped by 7 bases and J by 8 bases; unmatched bases: 5. Germline values: CDR1 PRHDT, CDR2 FYEKMQ (reference sequence). The CDR3 sequence is 13 residues long. The full variable domain, with the rest looked up from reference TRBV13 and TRBJ2-4, is AAGVIQSPRHLIKEKRETATLKCYPIPRHDTVYWYQQGPGQDPQFLISFYEKMQSDKGSIPDRFSAQQFSDYHSELNMSSLELGDSALYFCASKRQGADIQYFGAGTRLSVL.

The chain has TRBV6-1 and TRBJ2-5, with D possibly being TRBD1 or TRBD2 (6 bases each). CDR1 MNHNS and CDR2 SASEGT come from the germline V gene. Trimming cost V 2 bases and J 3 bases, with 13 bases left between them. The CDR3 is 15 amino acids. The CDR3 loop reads CASSELEGGKETQYF. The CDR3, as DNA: TGTGCCAGCAGTGAATTGGAGGGGGGCAAAGAGACCCAGTACTTC.

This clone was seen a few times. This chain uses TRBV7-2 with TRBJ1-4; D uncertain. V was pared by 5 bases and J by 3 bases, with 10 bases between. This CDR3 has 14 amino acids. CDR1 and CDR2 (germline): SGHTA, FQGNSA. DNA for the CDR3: TGTGCCAGCAGCAGCTCGTACTCTAATGAAAAACTGTTTTTT. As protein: CASSSSYSNEKLFF. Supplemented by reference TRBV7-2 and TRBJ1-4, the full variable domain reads GAGVSQSPSNKVTEKGKDVELRCDPISGHTALYWYRQSLGQGLEFLIYFQGNSAPDKSGLPSDRFSAERTGGSVSTLTIQRTQQEDSAVYLCASSSSYSNEKLFFGSGTQLSVL.

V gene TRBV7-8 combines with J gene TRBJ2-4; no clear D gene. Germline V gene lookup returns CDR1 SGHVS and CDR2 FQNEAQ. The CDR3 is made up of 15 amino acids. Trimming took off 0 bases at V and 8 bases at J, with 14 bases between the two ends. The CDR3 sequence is CASSLARRLGDIQYF. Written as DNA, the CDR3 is TGTGCCAGCAGCTTAGCCCGTCGGCTTGGGGACATTCAGTACTTC.

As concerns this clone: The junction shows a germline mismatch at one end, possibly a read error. The CDR3 reads CASSLTTGQGGPRDF. The CDR3 DNA reads as TGCGCCAGCAGCTTAACTACCGGACAGGGGGGCCCCCGGGACTTC. The chain recombines TRBV5-1 with TRBJ2-7, with 10 bases aligning to TRBD1. Per the germline V gene, CDR1 is SGHRS and CDR2 is YFSETQ. The CDR3 length is 15 residues.

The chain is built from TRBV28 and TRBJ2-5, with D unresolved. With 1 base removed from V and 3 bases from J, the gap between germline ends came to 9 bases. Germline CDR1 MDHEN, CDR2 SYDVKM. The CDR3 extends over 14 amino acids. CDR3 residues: CASSLSPMKETQYF. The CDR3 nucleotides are TGTGCCAGCAGTTTATCCCCTATGAAAGAGACCCAGTACTTC.

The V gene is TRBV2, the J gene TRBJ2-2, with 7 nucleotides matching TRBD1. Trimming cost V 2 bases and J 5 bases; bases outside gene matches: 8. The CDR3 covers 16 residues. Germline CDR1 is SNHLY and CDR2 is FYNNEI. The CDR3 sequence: CASSETPTGSTGELFF. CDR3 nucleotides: TGTGCCAGCAGTGAAACCCCGACAGGGTCAACCGGGGAGCTGTTTTTT.

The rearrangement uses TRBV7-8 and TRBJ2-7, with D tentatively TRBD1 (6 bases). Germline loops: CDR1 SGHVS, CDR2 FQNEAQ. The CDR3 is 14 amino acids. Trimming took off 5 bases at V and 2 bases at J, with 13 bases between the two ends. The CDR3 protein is CASSHQGTAYEQYF. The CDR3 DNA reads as TGTGCCAGCAGCCACCAGGGGACGGCCTACGAGCAGTACTTC.

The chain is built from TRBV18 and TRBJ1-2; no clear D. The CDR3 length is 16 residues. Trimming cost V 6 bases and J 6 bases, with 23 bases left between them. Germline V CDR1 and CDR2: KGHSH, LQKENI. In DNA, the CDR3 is TGTGCCAGCTCCCCCCTTGGTGGGCCTCCTGAGGATGGCTACACCTTC. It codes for CASSPLGGPPEDGYTF.

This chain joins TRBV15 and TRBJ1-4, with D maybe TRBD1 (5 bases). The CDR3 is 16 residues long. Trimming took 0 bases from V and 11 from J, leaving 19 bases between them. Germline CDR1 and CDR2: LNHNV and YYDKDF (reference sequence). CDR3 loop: CATSRDQGIGPGKLFF. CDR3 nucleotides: TGTGCCACCAGCAGAGATCAGGGTATCGGGCCAGGGAAACTGTTTTTT. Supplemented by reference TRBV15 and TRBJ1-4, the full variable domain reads DAMVIQNPRYQVTQFGKPVTLSCSQTLNHNVMYWYQQKSSQAPKLLFHYYDKDFNNEADTPDNFQSRRPNTSFCFLDIRSPGLGDTAMYLCATSRDQGIGPGKLFFGSGTQLSVL.

CDR3 nucleotide sequence: TGTGCCAGCAGCTTAGGGACAGGGGCTAACCACGAGCAGTACTTC. Its translation is CASSLGTGANHEQYF. V usage is TRBV5-5 and J usage is TRBJ2-7, with TRBD1 matching 10 bases. The V gene end was trimmed by 2 bases and the J gene end by 5 bases; junction bases not matched to a gene: 7. This CDR3 region has 15 residues. Germline lookup yields CDR1 SGHKS and CDR2 YYEKEE (reference sequence).

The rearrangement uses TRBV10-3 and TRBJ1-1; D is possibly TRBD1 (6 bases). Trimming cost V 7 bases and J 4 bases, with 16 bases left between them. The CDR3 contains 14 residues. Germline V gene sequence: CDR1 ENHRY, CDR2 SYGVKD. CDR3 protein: CAITSRQEGTEAFF. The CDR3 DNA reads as TGTGCCATCACTTCCCGACAGGAAGGCACTGAAGCTTTCTTT.

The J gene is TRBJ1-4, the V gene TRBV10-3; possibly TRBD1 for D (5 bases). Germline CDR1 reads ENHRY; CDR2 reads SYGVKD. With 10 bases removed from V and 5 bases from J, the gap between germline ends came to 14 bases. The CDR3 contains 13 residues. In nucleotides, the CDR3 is TGTGCCACGGTACGGGACCTGAATGAAAAACTGTTTTTT. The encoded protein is CATVRDLNEKLFF.

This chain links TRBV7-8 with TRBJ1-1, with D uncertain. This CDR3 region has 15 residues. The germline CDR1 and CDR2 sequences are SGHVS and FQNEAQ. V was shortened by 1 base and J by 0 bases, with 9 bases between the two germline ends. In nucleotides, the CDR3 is TGTGCCAGCAGCTTAGGGCACGGCTTGAACACTGAAGCTTTCTTT. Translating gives CASSLGHGLNTEAFF. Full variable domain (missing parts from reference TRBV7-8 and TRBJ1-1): GAGVSQSPRYKVAKRGQDVALRCDPISGHVSLFWYQQALGQGPEFLTYFQNEAQLDKSGLPSDRFFAERPEGSVSTLKIQRTQQEDSAVYLCASSLGHGLNTEAFFGQGTRLTVV.

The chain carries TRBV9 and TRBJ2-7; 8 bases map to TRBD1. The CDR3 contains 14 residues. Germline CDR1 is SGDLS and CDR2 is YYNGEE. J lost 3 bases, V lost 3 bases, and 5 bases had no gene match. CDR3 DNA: TGTGCCAGCAGCGGCGGACAGGGTTTCTACGAGCAGTACTTC. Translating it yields CASSGGQGFYEQYF.

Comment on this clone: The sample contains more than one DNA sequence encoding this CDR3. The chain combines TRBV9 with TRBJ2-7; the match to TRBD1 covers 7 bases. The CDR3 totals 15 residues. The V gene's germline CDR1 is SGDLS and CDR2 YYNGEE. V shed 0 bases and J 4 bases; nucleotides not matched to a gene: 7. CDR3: CASSVGGDSSYEQYF. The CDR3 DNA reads TGTGCCAGCAGCGTAGGAGGGGACAGCAGTTACGAGCAGTACTTC.

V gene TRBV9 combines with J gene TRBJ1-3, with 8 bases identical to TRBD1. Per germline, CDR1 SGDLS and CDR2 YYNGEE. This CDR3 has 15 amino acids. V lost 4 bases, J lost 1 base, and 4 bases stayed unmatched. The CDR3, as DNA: TGTGCCAGCAGCCCCCAGGGGGCATCTGGAAACACCATATATTTT. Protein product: CASSPQGASGNTIYF.

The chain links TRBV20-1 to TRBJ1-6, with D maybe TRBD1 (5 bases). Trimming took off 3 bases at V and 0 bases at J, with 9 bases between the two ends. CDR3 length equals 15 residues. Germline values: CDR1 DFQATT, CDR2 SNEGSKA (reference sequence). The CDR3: CSASSGSSYNSPLHF. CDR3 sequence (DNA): TGCAGTGCTAGTTCAGGGAGCTCCTATAATTCACCCCTCCACTTT.

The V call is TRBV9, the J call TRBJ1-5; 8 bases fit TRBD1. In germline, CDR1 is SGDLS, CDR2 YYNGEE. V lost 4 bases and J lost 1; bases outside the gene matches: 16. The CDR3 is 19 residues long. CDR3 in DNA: TGTGCCAGCAGCCTTTGGGACAGGAAAACGGGGAACAGCAATCAGCCCCAGCATTTT. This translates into CASSLWDRKTGNSNQPQHF.

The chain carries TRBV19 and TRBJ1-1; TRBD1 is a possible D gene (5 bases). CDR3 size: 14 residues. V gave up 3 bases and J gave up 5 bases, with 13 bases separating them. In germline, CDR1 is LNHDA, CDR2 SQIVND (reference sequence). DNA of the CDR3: TGTGCCAGTAGTATGGGCAGGGAGCGGACTGAAGCTTTCTTT. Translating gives CASSMGRERTEAFF.

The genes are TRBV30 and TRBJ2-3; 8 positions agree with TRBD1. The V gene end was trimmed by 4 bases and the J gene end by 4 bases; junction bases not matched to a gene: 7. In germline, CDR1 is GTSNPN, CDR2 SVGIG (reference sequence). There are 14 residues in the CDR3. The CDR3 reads CAWTRTGLADTQYF. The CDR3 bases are TGTGCCTGGACTCGGACAGGGCTCGCAGATACGCAGTATTTT.